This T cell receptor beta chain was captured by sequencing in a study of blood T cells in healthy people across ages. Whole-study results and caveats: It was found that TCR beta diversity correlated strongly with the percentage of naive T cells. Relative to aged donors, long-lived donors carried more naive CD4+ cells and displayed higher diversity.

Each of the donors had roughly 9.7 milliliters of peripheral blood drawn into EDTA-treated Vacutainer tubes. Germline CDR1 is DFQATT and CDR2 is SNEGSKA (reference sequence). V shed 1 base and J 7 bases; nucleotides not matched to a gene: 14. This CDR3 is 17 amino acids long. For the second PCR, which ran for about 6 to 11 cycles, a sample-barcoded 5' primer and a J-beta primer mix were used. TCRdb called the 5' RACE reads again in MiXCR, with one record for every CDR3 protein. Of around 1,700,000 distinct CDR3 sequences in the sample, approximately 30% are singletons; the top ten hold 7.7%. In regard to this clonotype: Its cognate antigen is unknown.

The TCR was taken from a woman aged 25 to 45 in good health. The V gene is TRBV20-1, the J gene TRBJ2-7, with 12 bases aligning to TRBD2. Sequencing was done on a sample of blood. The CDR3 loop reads CSARGALAGGSYNEQYF. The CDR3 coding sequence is TGCAGTGCTAGAGGCGCCCTAGCGGGGGGGTCCTACAATGAGCAGTACTTC.